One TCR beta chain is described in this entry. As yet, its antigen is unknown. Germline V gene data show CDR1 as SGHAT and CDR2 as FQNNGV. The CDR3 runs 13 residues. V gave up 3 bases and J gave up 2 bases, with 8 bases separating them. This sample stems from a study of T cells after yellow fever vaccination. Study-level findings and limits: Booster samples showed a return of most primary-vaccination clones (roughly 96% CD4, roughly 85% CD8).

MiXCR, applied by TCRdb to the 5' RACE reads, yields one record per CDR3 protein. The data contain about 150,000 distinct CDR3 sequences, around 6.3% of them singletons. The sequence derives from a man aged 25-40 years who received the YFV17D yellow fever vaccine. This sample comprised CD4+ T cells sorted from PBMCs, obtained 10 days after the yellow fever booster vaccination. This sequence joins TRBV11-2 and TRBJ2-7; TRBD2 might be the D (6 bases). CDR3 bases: TGTGCCAGCAGCTTTCCGGGGGCCTACGAGCAGTACTTC. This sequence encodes CASSFPGAYEQYF. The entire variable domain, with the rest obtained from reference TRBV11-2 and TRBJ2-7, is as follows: EAGVAQSPRYKIIEKRQSVAFWCNPISGHATLYWYQQILGQGPKLLIQFQNNGVVDDSQLPKDRFSAERLKGVDSTLKIQPAKLEDSAVYLCASSFPGAYEQYFGPGTRLTVT.